Listed below are T cell receptor beta chains from one sample, sequenced in a study of CD8+ T cells in alopecia areata. Assay used: immunoSEQ multiplex PCR; TCRdb lists only in-frame clones, some missing. The data hold under 200,000 clones, with approximately 65% observed a single time. The source material was CD4+ T cells sorted from blood, sampled at week 4, from a patient treated with tofacitinib. The receptors here all came from a human donor with alopecia areata. CDR3s include the opening cysteine and the closing phenylalanine or tryptophan. The order of the fields is J gene, V gene, clone size, CDR3 length, D gene, CDR3 protein, CDR3 DNA. A D gene is named only where the DNA matches it firmly. Clone size appears in some rows only: once, few, many, or a class for an expanded clone.

TRBJ2-3 TRBV7-9 . 16 TRBD2 CASSSWASGITDTQYF TGTGCCAGCAGCTCCTGGGCTAGCGGAATCACAGATACGCAGTATTTT
TRBJ1-1 TRBV30 few 14 TRBD1 CAWSETGGNTEAFF TGTGCCTGGTCTGAGACAGGGGGCAACACTGAAGCTTTCTTT
TRBJ2-7 TRBV9 once 14 TRBD1 CASSVGTGRDEQYF TGTGCCAGCAGCGTTGGGACAGGGCGTGACGAGCAGTACTTC
TRBJ1-3 TRBV4-3 few 14 . CASSKQGSGNTIYF TGCGCCAGCAGCAAACAGGGCTCTGGAAACACCATATATTTT
TRBJ2-7 TRBV2 . 14 TRBD1 CASRSRDRRYEQYF TGTGCCAGCAGGTCCCGGGACAGGAGATACGAGCAGTACTTC
TRBJ2-2 TRBV5-4 . 16 TRBD2 CASSKGLATNTGELFF TGTGCCAGCAGCAAGGGACTAGCGACGAACACCGGGGAGCTGTTTTTT
TRBJ1-2 TRBV29-1 . 11 . CSVVDPRGYTF TGCAGCGTTGTGGATCCGAGGGGCTACACCTTC
TRBJ2-3 TRBV29-1 few 14 . CIERGHLTTDTQYF TGCATTGAGCGAGGACACCTAACGACAGATACGCAGTATTTT
TRBJ1-1 TRBV19 many 13 TRBD1 CASSPTGTGEAFF TGTGCCAGTAGTCCCACCGGGACAGGGGAAGCTTTCTTT
TRBJ2-2 TRBV7-3 . 14 . CASSSEGYTGELFF TGTGCCAGCAGCTCCGAAGGGTACACCGGGGAGCTGTTTTTT
TRBJ1-2 TRBV6-5 few 15 . CASSPTGSYDYGYTF TGTGCCAGCAGTCCTACAGGGAGTTATGACTATGGCTACACCTTC
TRBJ2-3 TRBV30 once 17 TRBD2 CAWIRAGGLLSTDTQYF TGTGCCTGGATACGAGCGGGGGGACTCTTGAGCACAGATACGCAGTATTTT
TRBJ2-7 TRBV29-1 . 11 . CSVVSSYEQYF TGCAGCGTGGTCTCTTCCTACGAGCAGTACTTC
TRBJ2-3 TRBV2 . 12 TRBD1 CASRDRGDTQYF TGTGCCAGCAGGGACAGGGGAGATACGCAGTATTTT